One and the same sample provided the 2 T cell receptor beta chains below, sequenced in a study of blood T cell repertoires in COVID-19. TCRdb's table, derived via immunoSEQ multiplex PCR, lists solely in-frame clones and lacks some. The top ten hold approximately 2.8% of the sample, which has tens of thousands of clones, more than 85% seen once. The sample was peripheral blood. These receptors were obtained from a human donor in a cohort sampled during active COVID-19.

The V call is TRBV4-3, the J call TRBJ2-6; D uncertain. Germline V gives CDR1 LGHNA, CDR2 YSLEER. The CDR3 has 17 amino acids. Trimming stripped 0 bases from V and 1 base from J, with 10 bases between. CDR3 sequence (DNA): TGCGCCAGCAGCCAAGATAGGAGCCTGTCTGGGGCCAACGTCCTGACTTTC. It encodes CASSQDRSLSGANVLTF.

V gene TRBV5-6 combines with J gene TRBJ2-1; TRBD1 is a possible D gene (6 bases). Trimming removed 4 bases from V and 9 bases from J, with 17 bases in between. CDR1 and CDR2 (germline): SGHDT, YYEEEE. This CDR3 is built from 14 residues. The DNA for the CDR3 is TGTGCCAGCAGCCAGGGGTCTAGTAGGGGTGAGCAGTTCTTC. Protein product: CASSQGSSRGEQFF.